This T cell receptor (beta chain) emerged from a study of tumor-infiltrating lymphocytes in primary liver carcinoma (TCRdb year 2017). Regarding the research as a whole: Of the five patients, three men and two women aged 30 to 69 years, four had hepatocellular carcinoma and one had combined HCC and intrahepatic cholangiocarcinoma. A total of around 35 specimens from 5 patients, comprising some 25 tumor regions, 5 adjacent noncancerous liver tissues and 5 peripheral blood samples, were covered by TCRbeta repertoire sequencing. Samples yielded roughly 3.65 to 7.5 million productive TCRbeta reads; read depth did not differ significantly between tissue types. The five patients had tumors staged T1-T3 N0M0, with maximum diameters ranging from roughly 4 to 10 cm. To link TCRbeta repertoire diversity to the local molecular phenotype, the roughly 23 tumor region samples were profiled with Agilent mRNA microarrays. High reproducibility was observed for the technical replicate repertoires, with mean shared-clone rates approximately 0.9 and correlation coefficients above 0.95. For each liver tumor, the study sampled five regions along with adjacent normal tissue and blood, and applied TCRbeta repertoire sequencing, expression microarrays and whole-exome sequencing. General findings and caveats noted by the study authors: Repertoire overlap was higher between tumor regions (mean about 36%) than tumor-adjacent (approximately 17%) or tumor-blood (14%) pairs, consistent with antigen-driven expansion. The top 250 clones made up a significantly larger repertoire fraction in tumors than in blood (p = 0.039). Only the TCR beta chain was sequenced, so true repertoire diversity is likely underestimated because unpaired alpha chains were not captured. Only about 7-24% of top clones were found in all five regions of a tumor, suggesting spatial heterogeneity of tumor-infiltrating T cells. Since the samples were bulk and unsorted, there was no way to compare CD4+ and CD8+ T cell repertoires. With just a few patients in the study, the authors point out that the findings should be validated in a larger study.

Starting from about 500 ng total RNA, TCRbeta-specific cDNA was produced by reverse transcription with a constant-region primer and ProtoScript II reverse transcriptase. Construction of the TCRbeta libraries relied on three nested rounds of multiplex PCR, following a slightly modified ARM-PCR procedure. The first two PCR rounds used multiplex TRBV1-TRBV30 forward primers with a Cbeta reverse primer, each for about 11 cycles. A final 25-cycle PCR with Deep VentR polymerase added sample barcodes and Illumina adapters. Before sequencing, amplicons between 200 and 500 bp were purified from gel using a QIAquick gel extraction kit. TCRbeta amplicons were sequenced on an Illumina HiSeq 2500 with 250-bp paired-end reads. The paper's processing steps were these. Reads were quality-trimmed with Trimmomatic v0.33, and paired reads were merged with FLASH v1.2.11 to recover full CDR3 sequences. MiGEC v1.2.1b assigned V, D and J germline segments to the rearranged TCRbeta sequences. Clonotype statistics and Shannon-Wiener diversity indices were calculated with VDJtools v1.0.0. To reduce sampling bias, subsequent analyses other than the diversity analysis used only the 250 most abundant clonotypes in each sample. TCRdb reprocessed the public reads (quality trimming at Q25 with fastp, clone calling with MiXCR) and kept in-frame beta chains. Rows are unified per CDR3 protein, each entry keeping the most common DNA and genes. The V and J calls follow TCRdb's processing rather than the paper's. In all, the sample holds 75,000 or so distinct CDR3 sequences, and 60% to 75% of those were seen once. The ten largest clones take up 25% to 35% of the sample.

V is cut by 3 bases and J by 11 bases, and the space between the germline ends is 8 bases. Including the terminal cysteine and phenylalanine, the CDR3 comprises 12 residues. Only the CDR3 region is kept as DNA, spanning 36 bases read in frame from base 1. Reading the germline V gene gives CDR1 SNHLY and CDR2 FYNNEI. Total RNA and DNA were co-extracted from about 19-30 mg of bulk tissue with the AllPrep DNA/RNA mini kit, without cell sorting. Between November 2015 and March 2016, a handful of patients in China with histopathologically diagnosed primary liver carcinoma had surgical resection. At the time of sampling, the patients were treatment-naive and had chronic HBV infection. Each tumor was sampled at five spatially separated regions: the tumor centre plus the superior, inferior, left-lateral and right-lateral poles. According to histology, viable tumor cells made up more than 85% of every tumor sample. Pieces of fresh tumor and adjacent tissue were cut in half, with one half kept in RNAlater at -80 degrees C and the other half sent for histology.

This clonotype has a handful of counts. The antigen it recognizes is unknown. Within one base of it there is no much larger clone, and no base qualities were kept. The source material was liver tumor tissue from sampling region 4. Taken with the paper, the label for cell subset or site translates to: tumor region T4, right-lateral pole. The receptor was derived from a man aged 35 to 55 with primary liver carcinoma and hepatitis B virus infection. Recombination joined TRBV2 with TRBJ1-6; the D gene assignment is ambiguous. In nucleotide form, the sequence is TGTGCCAGCAGTGATGGGGAAGCACCCCTCCACTTT. This gives the protein CASSDGEAPLHF.